The table lists the clone carrying this TCR beta chain with many counts. Its antigen is unidentified. One entry per CDR3 protein results from TCRdb running MiXCR on the 5' RACE reads. The sample shows tens of thousands of distinct CDR3 sequences, roughly 6.5% of them seen only once. The CDR3 covers 15 residues. The germline CDR1 and CDR2 sequences are SGHRS and YFSETQ. The ends lost 0 bases at V and 0 bases at J; junction bases unmatched: 1. The time point here: sample taken at primary tumor resection. The input material, whole RNA from tumor, nontumor lung or frozen PBMC, was sequenced unsorted. The record originates from a study of spatial heterogeneity in lung cancer. Findings and caveats of the study: Tumor TCRs that were ubiquitous and expanded showed up in blood more at resection than follow-up.

The starting material was PBMCs, obtained at surgery. The J gene is TRBJ2-7, the V gene TRBV5-1; 9 nucleotides match TRBD2. The clonotype originates from a female donor with early-stage non-small cell lung cancer. CDR3 loop: CASSLASGASYEQYF. CDR3 nucleotides: TGCGCCAGCAGCTTGGCTAGCGGGGCCTCCTACGAGCAGTACTTC.